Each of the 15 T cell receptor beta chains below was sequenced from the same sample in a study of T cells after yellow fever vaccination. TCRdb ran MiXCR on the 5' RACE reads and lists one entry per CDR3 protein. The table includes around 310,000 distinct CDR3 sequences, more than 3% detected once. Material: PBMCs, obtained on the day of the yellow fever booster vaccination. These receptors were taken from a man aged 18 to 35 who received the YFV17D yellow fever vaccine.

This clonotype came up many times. The CDR3 loop reads CASSFLKGGPYNEQFF. DNA of the CDR3: TGTGCCAGCAGCTTTTTAAAGGGGGGGCCCTACAATGAGCAGTTCTTC. The chain recombines TRBV5-5 with TRBJ2-1, with D maybe TRBD2 (7 bases). With 2 bases removed from V and 2 bases from J, the gap between germline ends came to 14 bases. Germline CDR1 SGHKS, CDR2 YYEKEE (reference sequence). The CDR3 is 16 amino acids.

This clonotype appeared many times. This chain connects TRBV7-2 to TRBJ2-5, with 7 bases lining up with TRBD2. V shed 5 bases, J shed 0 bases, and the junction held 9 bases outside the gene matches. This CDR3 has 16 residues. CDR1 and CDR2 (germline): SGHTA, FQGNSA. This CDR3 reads CASSPGLVPYQETQYF. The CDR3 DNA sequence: TGTGCCAGCAGCCCCGGACTAGTACCGTACCAAGAGACCCAGTACTTC.

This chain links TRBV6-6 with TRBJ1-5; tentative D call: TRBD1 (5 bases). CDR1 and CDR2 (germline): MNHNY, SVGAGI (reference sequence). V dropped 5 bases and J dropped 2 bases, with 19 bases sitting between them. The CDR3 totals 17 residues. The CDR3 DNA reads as TGTGCCAGCAGTCTTCAGGGATTGCTGGATGGCAATCAGCCCCAGCATTTT. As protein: CASSLQGLLDGNQPQHF.

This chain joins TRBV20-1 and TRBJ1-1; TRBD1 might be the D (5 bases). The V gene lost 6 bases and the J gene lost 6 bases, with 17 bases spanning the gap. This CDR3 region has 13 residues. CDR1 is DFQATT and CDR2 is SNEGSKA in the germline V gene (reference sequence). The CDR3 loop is CSAGAGESAEAFF. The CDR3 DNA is TGCAGTGCGGGAGCGGGGGAGTCCGCTGAAGCTTTCTTT.

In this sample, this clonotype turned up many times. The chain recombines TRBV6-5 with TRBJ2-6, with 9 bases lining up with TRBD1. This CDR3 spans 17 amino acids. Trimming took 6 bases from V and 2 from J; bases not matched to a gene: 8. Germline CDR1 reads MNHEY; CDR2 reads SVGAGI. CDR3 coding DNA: TGTGCCAGCAGCTCCCGGGACAGGGCCGCTGGGGCCAACGTCCTGACTTTC. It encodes CASSSRDRAAGANVLTF.

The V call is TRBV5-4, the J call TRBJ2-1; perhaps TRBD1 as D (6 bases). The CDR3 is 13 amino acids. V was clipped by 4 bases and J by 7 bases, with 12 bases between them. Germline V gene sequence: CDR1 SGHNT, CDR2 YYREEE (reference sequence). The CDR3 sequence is CASSPDRRNEQFF. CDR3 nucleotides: TGTGCCAGCAGCCCCGACAGGCGGAATGAGCAGTTCTTC. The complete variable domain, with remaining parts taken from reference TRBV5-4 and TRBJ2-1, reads ETGVTQSPTHLIKTRGQQVTLRCSSQSGHNTVSWYQQALGQGPQFIFQYYREEENGRGNFPPRFSGLQFPNYSSELNVNALELDDSALYLCASSPDRRNEQFFGPGTRLTVL.

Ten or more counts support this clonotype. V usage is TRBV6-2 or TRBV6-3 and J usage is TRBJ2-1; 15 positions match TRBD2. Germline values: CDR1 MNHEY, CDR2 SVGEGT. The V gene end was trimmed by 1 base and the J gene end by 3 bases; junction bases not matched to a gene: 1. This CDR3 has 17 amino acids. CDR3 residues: CASSYLGLAGGYNEQFF. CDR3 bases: TGTGCCAGCAGTTACTTGGGACTAGCGGGGGGCTACAATGAGCAGTTCTTC.

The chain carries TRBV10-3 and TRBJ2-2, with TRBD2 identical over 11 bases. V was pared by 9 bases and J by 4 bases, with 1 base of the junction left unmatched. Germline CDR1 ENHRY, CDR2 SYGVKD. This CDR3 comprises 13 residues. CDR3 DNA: TGTGCCATTACTAGCGGGGGCACCGGGGAGCTGTTTTTT. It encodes CAITSGGTGELFF.

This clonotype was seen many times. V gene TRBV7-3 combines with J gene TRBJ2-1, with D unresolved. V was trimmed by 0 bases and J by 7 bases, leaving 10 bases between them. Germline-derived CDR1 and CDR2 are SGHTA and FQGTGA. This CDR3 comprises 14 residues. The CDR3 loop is CASSLTRSSNEQFF. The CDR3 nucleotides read TGTGCCAGCAGCTTAACGAGAAGTTCGAATGAGCAGTTCTTC.

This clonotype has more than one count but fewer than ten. The CDR3: CASSLRSGPGYGYTF. The CDR3 nucleotides are TGCGCCAGCAGCTTGAGGTCTGGGCCTGGTTATGGCTACACCTTC. The chain links TRBV5-1 to TRBJ1-2; D gene unclear. The germline V and J ends were trimmed by 1 base and 5 bases, with 15 bases remaining between them. Germline V gene lookup returns CDR1 SGHRS and CDR2 YFSETQ. The CDR3 loop spans 15 amino acids.

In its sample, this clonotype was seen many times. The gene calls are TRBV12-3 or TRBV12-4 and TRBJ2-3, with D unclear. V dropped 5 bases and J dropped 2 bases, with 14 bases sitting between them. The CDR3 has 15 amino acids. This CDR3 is CASSRLGGITDTQYF. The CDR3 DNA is TGTGCCAGCAGTCGACTTGGTGGGATCACAGATACGCAGTATTTT.

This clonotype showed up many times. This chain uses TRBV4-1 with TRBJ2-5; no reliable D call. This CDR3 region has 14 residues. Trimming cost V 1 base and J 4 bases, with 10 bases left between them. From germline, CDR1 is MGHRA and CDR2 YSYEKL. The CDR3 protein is CASSQVPSGETQYF. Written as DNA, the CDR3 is TGCGCCAGCAGCCAAGTGCCTAGTGGAGAGACCCAGTACTTC.

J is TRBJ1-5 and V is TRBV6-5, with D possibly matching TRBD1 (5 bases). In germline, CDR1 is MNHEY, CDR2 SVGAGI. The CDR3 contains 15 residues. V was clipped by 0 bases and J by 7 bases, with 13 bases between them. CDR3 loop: CASSYSVQGGQPQHF. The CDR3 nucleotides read TGTGCCAGCAGTTACTCCGTGCAGGGTGGGCAGCCCCAGCATTTT.

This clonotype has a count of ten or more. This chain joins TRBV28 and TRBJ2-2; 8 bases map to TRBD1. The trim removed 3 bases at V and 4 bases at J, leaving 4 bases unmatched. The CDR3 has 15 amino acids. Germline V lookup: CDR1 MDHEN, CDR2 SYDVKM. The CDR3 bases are TGTGCCAGCAGTTTCAGGGGGCGAGGCACCGGGGAGCTGTTTTTT. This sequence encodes CASSFRGRGTGELFF.

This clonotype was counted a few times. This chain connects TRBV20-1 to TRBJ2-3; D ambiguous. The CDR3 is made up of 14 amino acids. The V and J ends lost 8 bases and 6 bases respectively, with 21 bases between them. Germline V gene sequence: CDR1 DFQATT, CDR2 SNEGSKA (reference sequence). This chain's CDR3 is CSTSGRVGWDTQYF. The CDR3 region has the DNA TGCAGTACCTCCGGACGGGTGGGTTGGGATACGCAGTATTTT.